These 11 T cell receptor beta chains were sequenced from one sample in a study of cytomegalovirus exposure and HLA in healthy donors. It was with 60 Vbeta and 13 Jbeta primers that the PCR ran. Only in-frame clones appear in the TCRdb table, and some are missing; sequencing was by immunoSEQ multiplex PCR. The table has some 41,000 clones, 68% seen once. The sequenced sample consisted of PBMCs. All receptors derive from a man between 35 and 55 years old in good health and CMV-seronegative.

This clone is labeled as medium-sized (0.01 to 0.1%). The chain recombines TRBV5-5 with TRBJ1-6; D may be TRBD1 (6 bases). Trimming stripped 4 bases from V and 4 bases from J, with 15 bases between. The CDR3 contains 16 residues. Germline V gene sequence: CDR1 SGHKS, CDR2 YYEKEE (reference sequence). The CDR3 coding sequence is TGTGCCAGCAGCCTCGGACAGCTATCTTATAATTCACCCCTCCACTTT. It yields the protein CASSLGQLSYNSPLHF.

This chain links TRBV5-1 with TRBJ1-2; D call uncertain. The CDR3 sequence is 14 residues long. Germline V CDR1 and CDR2: SGHRS, YFSETQ. Trimming stripped 1 base from V and 3 bases from J, with 10 bases between. The CDR3 nucleotides read TGCGCCAGCAGCTTGAGCCAGGATGACTATGGCTACACCTTC. Amino acid sequence: CASSLSQDDYGYTF.

This clone was observed a handful of times. The J gene is TRBJ2-1, the V gene TRBV6-5; D possibly corresponds to TRBD1 (7 bases). The V gene lost 6 bases and the J gene lost 10 bases, with 10 bases spanning the gap. Germline V gives CDR1 MNHEY, CDR2 SVGAGI. The CDR3 runs 11 residues. CDR3 nucleotides: TGTGCCAGCAGGTCAGGGGGGGAGCAGTTCTTC. This codes for CASRSGGEQFF.

The V gene is TRBV4-2, the J gene TRBJ2-7; no clear D. V was trimmed by 1 base and J by 2 bases, leaving 9 bases between them. CDR1 and CDR2 from the germline V gene are LGHNA and YNFKEQ. The CDR3 loop spans 14 amino acids. CDR3 DNA sequence: TGTGCCAGCAGCCAAGGGAGTCATACCTACGAGCAGTACTTC. It yields the protein CASSQGSHTYEQYF.

V usage is TRBV10-1 and J usage is TRBJ1-6, with 7 nucleotides matching TRBD1. Germline lookup yields CDR1 WNHNN and CDR2 SYGVQD (reference sequence). J lost 6 bases, V lost 0 bases, and 5 bases had no gene match. The CDR3 spans 16 residues. CDR3 DNA sequence: TGCGCCAGCAGTGAGTCGACAGGGAGCGTTAATTCACCCCTCCACTTT. Protein sequence: CASSESTGSVNSPLHF.

This clone has a single count. The chain links TRBV10-1 to TRBJ2-3; D is possibly TRBD2 (7 bases). The CDR3 covers 16 residues. In germline, CDR1 is WNHNN, CDR2 SYGVQD (reference sequence). Trimming removed 1 base from V and 6 bases from J, with 17 bases in between. CDR3 loop: CASSELRGGVMDTQYF. The CDR3 nucleotides are TGCGCCAGCAGTGAGTTGAGGGGGGGGGTTATGGATACGCAGTATTTT.

The rearrangement joins TRBV5-1 to TRBJ1-6; D call uncertain. CDR1 and CDR2 (germline): SGHRS, YFSETQ. The CDR3 runs to 15 residues. The ends were cut back, 1 base at V and 8 bases at J, with 13 bases in the middle. CDR3 nucleotides: TGCGCCAGCAGCTTGCGAGGCCAATTTGATTCACCCCTCCACTTT. Its protein is CASSLRGQFDSPLHF.

V gene TRBV4-2 combines with J gene TRBJ2-7, with TRBD1 matching over 9 bases. Per germline, CDR1 LGHNA and CDR2 YNFKEQ. There are 17 residues in the CDR3. V lost 3 bases and J lost 1; bases outside the gene matches: 10. This CDR3 reads CASSHVPGQGSSYEQYF. CDR3 nucleotide sequence: TGTGCCAGCAGCCATGTCCCAGGACAGGGGTCGTCCTACGAGCAGTACTTC.

A single count supports this clone. This rearrangement joins TRBV28 to TRBJ1-2; D remains unclear. Looked up from germline, CDR1 is MDHEN and CDR2 is SYDVKM. Trimming left V 2 bases short and J 3 bases short, with 7 bases between. This CDR3 has 13 amino acids. CDR3: CASSLVRDYGYTF. Here the CDR3 DNA reads TGTGCCAGCAGTTTAGTGAGAGACTATGGCTACACCTTC.

This chain uses TRBV29-1 with TRBJ2-2; 7 nucleotides match TRBD1. Germline CDR1 and CDR2: SQVTM and ANQGSEA. The CDR3 consists of 14 residues. Trimming at V came to 3 bases and at J to 1 base, leaving 2 bases not matched to a gene. The CDR3 protein is CSVEWTGNTGELFF. CDR3 sequence (DNA): TGCAGCGTTGAGTGGACAGGGAACACCGGGGAGCTGTTTTTT.

The genes are TRBV29-1 and TRBJ2-3; a weak D match, TRBD1 (5 bases). CDR3 size: 13 residues. The V end was cut by 5 bases, the J end by 3 bases, with 12 bases between. The germline gives CDR1 SQVTM, CDR2 ANQGSEA. In DNA, the CDR3 is TGCAGCGTTCTCCAGACAGAAACAGATACGCAGTATTTT. It encodes CSVLQTETDTQYF.